Sequencing of this TCR beta chain was carried out in a study of blood T cell repertoires in COVID-19. Study-wide background: T cells, B-cell-depleted T cells, or PBMCs supplied cDNA or gDNA.

Data came from immunoSEQ multiplex PCR; TCRdb stores just in-frame clones and leaves some out. The table records 300,000 to 400,000 clones, 88% of them present only once. This CDR3 comprises 16 residues. Per germline, CDR1 MNHEY and CDR2 SVGEGT. J was trimmed by 3 bases and V by 4 bases; bases with no gene match: 8. The participants were between roughly 18 and 89 years old and came from about two dozen US areas. Participant-given clinical history determined each cohort assignment. Material: PBMCs or T cells enriched from blood (not recorded which). This rearrangement joins TRBV6-2 or TRBV6-3 to TRBJ2-7, with 11 nucleotides matching TRBD2. The receptor comes from a woman under 30 who had recovered from COVID-19. CDR3 in amino acids: CASSSAGTSGLYEQYF. CDR3 DNA: TGTGCCAGCAGTTCAGCCGGGACTAGCGGACTCTACGAGCAGTACTTC.